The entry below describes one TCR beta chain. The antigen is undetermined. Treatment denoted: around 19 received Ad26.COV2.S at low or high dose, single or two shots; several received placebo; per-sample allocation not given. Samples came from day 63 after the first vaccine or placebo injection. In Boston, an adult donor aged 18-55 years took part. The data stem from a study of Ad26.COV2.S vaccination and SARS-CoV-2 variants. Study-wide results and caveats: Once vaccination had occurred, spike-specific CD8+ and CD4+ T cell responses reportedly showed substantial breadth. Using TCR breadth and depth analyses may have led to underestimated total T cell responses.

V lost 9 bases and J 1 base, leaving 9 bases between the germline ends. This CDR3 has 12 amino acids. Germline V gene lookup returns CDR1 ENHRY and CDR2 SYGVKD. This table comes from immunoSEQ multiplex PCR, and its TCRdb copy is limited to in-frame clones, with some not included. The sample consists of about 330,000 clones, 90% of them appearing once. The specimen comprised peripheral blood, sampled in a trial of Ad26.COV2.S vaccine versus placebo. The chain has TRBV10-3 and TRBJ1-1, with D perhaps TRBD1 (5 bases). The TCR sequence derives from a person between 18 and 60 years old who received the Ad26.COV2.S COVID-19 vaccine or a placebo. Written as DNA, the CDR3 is TGTGCCATAGGGGACGGGAACACTGAAGCTTTCTTT. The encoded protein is CAIGDGNTEAFF.